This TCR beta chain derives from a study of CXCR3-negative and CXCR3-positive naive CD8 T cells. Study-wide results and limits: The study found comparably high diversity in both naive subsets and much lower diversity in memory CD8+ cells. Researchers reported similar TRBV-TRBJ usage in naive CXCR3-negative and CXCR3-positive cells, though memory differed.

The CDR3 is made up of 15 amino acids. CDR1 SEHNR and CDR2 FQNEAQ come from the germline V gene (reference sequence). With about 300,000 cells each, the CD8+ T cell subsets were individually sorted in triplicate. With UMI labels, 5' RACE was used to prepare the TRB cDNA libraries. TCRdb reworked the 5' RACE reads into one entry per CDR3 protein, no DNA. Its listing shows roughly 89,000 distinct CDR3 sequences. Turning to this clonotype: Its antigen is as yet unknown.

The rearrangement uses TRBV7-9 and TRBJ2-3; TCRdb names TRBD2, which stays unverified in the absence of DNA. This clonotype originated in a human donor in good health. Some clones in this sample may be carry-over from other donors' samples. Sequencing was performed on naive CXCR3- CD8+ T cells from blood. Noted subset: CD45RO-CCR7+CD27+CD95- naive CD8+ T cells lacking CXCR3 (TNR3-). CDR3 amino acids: CASSSTSGLTDTQYF.